In this sample, the clone carrying this T cell receptor beta chain turned up a few times. Its target is not known. The data stem from a study of beta chain features in type 1 diabetes. General study results and limits: PCR might show a preference for shorter templates, equally across patients and controls. Type 1 diabetes patients had moderately but significantly shorter TCRB CDR3s in all four CD4+ subsets.

Over 95% purity was reached by all sorted populations. Expressed TCRB transcripts were sequenced because the isolated RNA had all been reverse transcribed beforehand. When averaged, stem cell-like memory T cell samples yielded roughly 1 million reads. Clones were read by immunoSEQ multiplex PCR, and TCRdb kept only the in-frame ones, dropping some. The table records around 45,000 clones, approximately 40% of them present only once. The sequence came from a man younger than 40 with type 1 diabetes. The sequencing input was stem cell memory CD4+ T cells from blood.

For the CDR3, the DNA is TGTGCCAGCAGGGGTCTGAGGACAGGGTTCAATGAGCAGTTCTTC. Translation: CASRGLRTGFNEQFF. This rearrangement joins TRBV7-8 to TRBJ2-1, with 8 bases lining up with TRBD1. The CDR3 totals 15 residues. Germline CDR1 and CDR2: SGHVS and FQNEAQ. V gave up 6 bases and J gave up 6 bases; unmatched junction bases: 10.